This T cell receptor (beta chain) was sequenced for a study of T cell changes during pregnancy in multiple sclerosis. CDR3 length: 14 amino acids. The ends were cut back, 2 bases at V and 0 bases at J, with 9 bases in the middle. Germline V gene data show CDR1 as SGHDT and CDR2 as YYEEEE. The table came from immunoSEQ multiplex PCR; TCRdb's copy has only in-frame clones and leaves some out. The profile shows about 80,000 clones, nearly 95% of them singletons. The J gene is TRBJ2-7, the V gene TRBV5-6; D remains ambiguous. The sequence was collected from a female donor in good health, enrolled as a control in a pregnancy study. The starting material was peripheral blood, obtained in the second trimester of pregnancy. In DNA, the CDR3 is TGTGCCAGCAGCTTCCTCGGTCCCTCCTACGAGCAGTACTTC. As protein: CASSFLGPSYEQYF.